This T cell receptor beta chain is drawn from a study of shared clonotypes between healthy human individuals. Study results and limitations: Roughly 4.6% of naive CD4 clonotypes were common to a handful of donors.

The count of this clone is one. The antigen is unknown. CD4+ cell separation produced CD45RA+ naive and CD45RA-negative memory subsets. Sorted-subset replicate PCR reactions contained about 200 ng DNA, corresponding to about 30,000 T cell genomes. Clones were sequenced by immunoSEQ multiplex PCR, and TCRdb holds only the in-frame ones, with some missing. The sample contains about 600,000 clones, around 97% of which appear only once. After removal of 5 bases from V and 4 bases from J, the junction contained 5 bases not matched to a gene. CDR1 is LNHDA, CDR2 SQIVND, per germline (reference sequence). The CDR3 is 15 amino acids.

This receptor was taken from a woman in her 30s in good health. Sample: naive CD4+ T cells sorted from blood. Sample subset: CD45RA+ positively selected. The chain employs TRBV19 and TRBJ2-4, with 10 bases identical to TRBD1. The CDR3: CASSERTGGKNIQYF. CDR3 nucleotides: TGTGCCAGTAGTGAAAGGACAGGGGGAAAAAACATTCAGTACTTC.